This TCR beta chain was sequenced in a study of T cells in localized non-small cell lung cancer. General study findings and limits: Longer overall survival associated with higher blood T cell density; shorter survival with higher adjacent-lung clonality. The study found T cell clonality highest in uninvolved adjacent lung, above tumor. Without multi-region sequencing, intratumor heterogeneity could not be excluded.

Notes on this clone: Antigen: not known.

Per germline, CDR1 MDHEN and CDR2 SYDVKM. Trimming took off 6 bases at V and 6 bases at J, with 13 bases between the two ends. This CDR3 has 13 amino acids. Method: immunoSEQ multiplex PCR; TCRdb's copy keeps in-frame clones and lacks some. The sample shows approximately 3,100 clones, approximately 49% of them seen only once. The chain carries TRBV28 and TRBJ2-3; D uncertain. The TCR sequence derives from a woman aged 18 to 55 with stage I lung adenocarcinoma. Sequencing was performed on lymph node tissue, taken before any cancer treatment. CDR3 sequence: CASSSPLEDTQYF. CDR3 DNA: TGTGCCAGCAGCTCCCCCCTAGAGGATACGCAGTATTTT.